This T cell receptor (beta chain) originates from a study of blood T cell repertoires in COVID-19. At the level of the study: COVID-19 samples from acute and convalescent phases originated in the United States, Italy and Spain. T cells, B-cell-depleted T cells, or PBMCs supplied cDNA or gDNA.

A few counts support this clone. V was pared by 7 bases and J by 4 bases, with 9 bases of the junction left unmatched. Germline loops: CDR1 SQVTM, CDR2 ANQGSEA. This CDR3 is 14 amino acids long. Assay used: immunoSEQ multiplex PCR; TCRdb lists only in-frame clones, some missing. The sample includes about 66,000 clones, just over 85% of them seen just once. Sequencing input: peripheral blood. V usage is TRBV29-1 and J usage is TRBJ1-1, with TRBD1 matching over 10 bases. This clonotype was sampled from a man aged 45-60 years with active COVID-19. DNA of the CDR3: TGCAGCGCCGTCGACAGGGGGCAAGGCACTGAAGCTTTCTTT. As protein: CSAVDRGQGTEAFF.